The following is a TCR beta chain sequence with its context. What this receptor recognizes is not known. Per-nucleotide qualities are absent, and no much larger clonotype sits a single base away. This entry comes from a study of cytomegalovirus exposure and HLA in healthy donors (dated by TCRdb to the late 2010s). In the study overall: An earlier analysis of approximately 640 of the donors reported approximately 290 Gb of sequence data and about 100 million unique TCR beta sequences from 150 million to 200 million T cells. Donor age, sex, ethnicity and CMV serostatus were compiled together with the repertoire data. The study combined high-throughput TCR immunosequencing, statistical association of individual TCRs with disease status, and machine learning to predict cytomegalovirus infection status. Rather than drawing on any new phenotypic data, the later analysis identified candidate immune exposures from TCR beta sequences and the way those sequences occurred across donors. An earlier analysis of some 500 of the donors used high-throughput TCR beta sequencing to judge whether each TCR beta V gene segment behaved as functional or pseudogenic. To study patterns of TCR occurrence, a later analysis re-analyzed previously published TCR beta repertoires from 666 donors and added high-resolution HLA genotyping. A later genetic analysis used genome-wide SNP genotypes for about 65% of the 666 donors, treating that subset as a discovery cohort. Of the 300 to 500 genotyped donors, 70% to 90% were placed in the genetic ancestry cluster associated with self-reported Caucasian donors. The study used immunosequencing to profile the T cell repertoires of under 700 subjects and linked those repertoires to cytomegalovirus serostatus. HLA typing included class I and class II loci at four-digit resolution. Among about 390 genotyped donors of the cohort, an average of about 240,000 unique TCR beta nucleotide sequences were sequenced per donor, around a sixth of them non-productive. Typing coverage varied by locus: roughly 629-630 donors for A, B, C, DRB1 and DQB1; 500 to 550 for DQA1; 600 to 610 for DPA1; 450 to 480 for DPB1. The study aimed to test whether cataloging public T cell receptors could reveal signatures of past pathogen exposure. Because of strong linkage in the cohort, roughly five DR-DQ haplotypes were treated as single units for association and clustering. Along with the approximately 650-subject first cohort, a separate validation cohort of around 110 different subjects was used. All discovery cohort repertoires had been generated using a single sequencing platform. An early release that covered about 600 HLA-typed donors contained about 290 gigabases of sequencing data and tens of millions of unique TCR sequences. General conclusions and limits of the study: A few of the identified cytomegalovirus-associated TCR beta chains were confirmed in vitro to be specific for cytomegalovirus antigens. The authors suggested that the approach could potentially be generalized to other disease states and immunological phenotypes. In the study, some 160 TCR beta chains were listed as associated with cytomegalovirus. Because HLA typing was unavailable for some donors at each locus, only the typed subset was used in association tests. Presence/absence analyses assumed roughly uniform sequencing depth across donors, an assumption that may not hold. The sequencing pipeline was judged likely to have produced a cluster of highly shared sequence variants as a technical artifact. Most CMV-associated TCR beta chains appeared to be HLA-restricted in a later analysis, and the HLA associations seemed to be driven largely by CMV exposure. An association between a missense DCLRE1C variant and V-gene and J-gene trimming of TCR beta chains was found in a later genetic analysis and replicated in an independent cohort. Most TCR sequences were seen in very few donors, while some public TCRs were found in many individuals. A further reported finding was that TCR beta sequences accurately predicted the HLA-A and HLA-B alleles for most subjects in the first cohort. Because counts were too low, seventeen rarely observed V segments, including chromosome 9 orphons, were excluded from the earlier analysis of 587 of the donors. The only immune exposure information available for the cohort was CMV serostatus. In this cohort, only TCR beta chains were sequenced, and detectable features were limited by the absence of alpha or paired-chain data. In a later analysis, TCR association rates were found to vary across HLA loci, with the most associated TCRs seen for DRB1 alleles and the fewest for HLA-C alleles. Correlated functional status among segregating V segments might reflect linkage disequilibrium, but an unknown experimental factor could not be ruled out. In an earlier analysis of around 500 of the donors, most TCR beta V segments appeared in productive rearrangements about 87% or about 30% of the time, broadly matching IMGT annotations. In a later analysis, HLA-associated TCR beta chains were found to be more clonally expanded and to have lower generation probabilities than equally common non-associated chains. A later genetic analysis reported fewer N-insertions in productive TCRs among donors in an Asian-associated ancestry cluster than the roughly 700-donor mean. Some IMGT-functional V segments, including TRBV6-2 and TRBV6-3, could not be told apart with the 87-base-pair reads, so those segments were excluded. Specific HLA alleles were associated with 15,000 to 20,000 TCR beta sequences at a false discovery rate of 0.05 in a later analysis. Assigning TCR associations to individual alleles was difficult when HLA alleles, especially DR and DQ, strongly co-occurred. In both the original and validation cohorts, the classifier was reported to diagnose cytomegalovirus status with high specificity and sensitivity. In a later analysis, several top co-occurrence clusters were reported to appear linked to parvovirus B19, influenza, CMV and Epstein-Barr virus.

Counted from cysteine to phenylalanine, this CDR3 has 15 amino acids. Just the 45-base CDR3 DNA is kept, in frame starting at base 1. V and J are truncated by 3 bases and 6 bases respectively, leaving an intervening sequence of 18 bases. Based on the germline V gene, the CDR1 and CDR2 sequences are MDHEN and SYDVKM. The protocol used for the library was the immunoSEQ multiplex PCR assay. The multiplex PCR relied on a mix of 60 forward primers for TCR Vbeta segments and 13 reverse primers for TCR Jbeta segments. The CDR3 region of rearranged TCR beta genes was amplified from genomic DNA with a multiplex PCR assay. The Illumina HiSeq System was used to sequence the amplified TCR beta libraries as 87-base-pair reads. On the authors' methods: A later analysis tallied around 82 million unique TCR beta chains across the 666 repertoires, and 10 million to 11 million of those chains were shared by two or more donors. A nearest-neighbor algorithm error-corrected the raw reads and collapsed the reads into unique sequences, merging closely related sequences to remove PCR and sequencing errors. To assign V, D and J gene segments, CDR3 sequences were aligned to IMGT reference sequences. Each retained sequence needed at least a six-nucleotide match to both a V gene segment and a J gene segment. Rearrangements were classified as productive when the CDR3 lacked stop codons and remained in frame with V and J, and all other rearrangements were classified as non-productive. CDR3 was defined by IMGT convention, running from the second conserved V-encoded cysteine to the conserved J-encoded phenylalanine. The earlier analysis of fewer than 700 of the donors excluded sequences that lacked an unambiguous match to a single V gene segment. An earlier analysis of under 750 of the donors called V segments functional above 56.7% productive rearrangements and segregating when the between-donor standard deviation exceeded 5%. A statistical classification framework was developed to diagnose cytomegalovirus status using the catalog of TCR beta chain sequences. V and J gene assignment, in a later analysis, came from comparing TCR nucleotide sequences with IMGT/GENE-DB human TR gene sequences. A later analysis assigned CDR3 sequences and most-parsimonious VDJ recombination scenarios with the TCRdist pipeline. In a later analysis, every TCR beta chain was defined by the combination of its CDR3 amino acid sequence and its V-gene family, and reads without a unique V-gene family were dropped. In a later analysis, several hundred highly shared, low-generation-probability nucleotide sequences were removed to address suspected cross-contamination and a sequencing artifact. For each public chain, a later analysis derived a clonal expansion index from normalized ranks of inferred template counts within each repertoire. Generation probabilities in a later analysis came from a VDJ recombination model fitted to out-of-frame rearrangements, and those results were checked against IGoR. In a later analysis, hypergeometric tests were used to score TCR-TCR, TCR-HLA and TCR-CMV co-occurrence, with a repertoire-size bias correction applied to TCR pairs. To estimate false discovery rates, a later analysis permuted the HLA or CMV assignments 20 times. In a later analysis, co-occurring TCRs were grouped with DBSCAN, and TCRdist sequence similarity was added when clustering was performed within HLA-allele-positive subsets. Co-occurrence clustering excluded repertoires with fewer than 30,000 or more than 120,000 public chains, plus five with anomalous nucleotide sharing. Drawn from immuneACCESS, this table holds only the in-frame rearrangements with V and J called that TCRdb kept. Clones are partly lost; checked studies trace under half to an unresolved V gene and leave the rest unexplained. Clonal size and the V and J genes are those of that table, whereas D and trimming came from the DNA. In this sample the table shows under 150,000 clones, roughly 80% of which occur a single time. Jointly, the top ten make up 3.5% to 4.5% of the sample.

The cohort consisted of fewer than 700 healthy bone marrow donors. At the time of sampling, every cohort member was nominally healthy, though immune exposures that went unrecorded were likely present. The donor was CMV seropositive and was included in the group of some 290 seropositive cohort members. Each donor provided a peripheral blood sample, and peripheral blood mononuclear cells were used for TCR beta sequencing. Genomic DNA was extracted from the blood cell samples with the Qiagen DNeasy Blood Extraction Kit. The sequence links TRBV28 to TRBJ2-7; no D segment can be confidently identified. This clonotype was obtained from a woman between 40 and 55 years old in good health and CMV-seropositive. Sequenced: PBMCs. The sequence in DNA is TGTGCCAGCAGTTTCTCCCCAGAGGTACTCGGCGAGCAGTACTTC. Its protein product is CASSFSPEVLGEQYF.